The 17 T cell receptor beta chains below come from one sample, sequenced in a study of blood T cell repertoires in COVID-19. The table came from immunoSEQ multiplex PCR; TCRdb's copy has only in-frame clones and leaves some out. Seen here are 300,000 to 400,000 clones, more than 75% observed once, and the top ten hold roughly 1%. Material: PBMCs or T cells enriched from blood (not recorded which). All receptors derive from a woman in her twenties or thirties who had recovered from COVID-19.

The chain is built from TRBV7-9 and TRBJ2-5; D remains ambiguous. V dropped 5 bases and J dropped 2 bases, with 12 bases sitting between them. Germline CDR1 reads SEHNR; CDR2 reads FQNEAQ (reference sequence). The CDR3 is 14 amino acids. CDR3 amino acids: CASSHPQKQETQYF. CDR3 in DNA: TGTGCCAGCAGCCACCCACAGAAACAAGAGACCCAGTACTTC.

The V and J genes are TRBV30 and TRBJ1-4, with 10 bases matching TRBD1. CDR1 and CDR2 from the germline V gene are GTSNPN and SVGIG (reference sequence). V shed 3 bases, J shed 7 bases, and the junction held 2 bases outside the gene matches. The CDR3 spans 13 residues. CDR3 sequence (DNA): TGTGCCTGGAGGGGACAGGGGCGTGAAAAACTGTTTTTT. Translating gives CAWRGQGREKLFF.

The V gene is TRBV15, the J gene TRBJ2-1; 8 nucleotides align to TRBD2. The germline V gene encodes CDR1 LNHNV and CDR2 YYDKDF (reference sequence). J was trimmed by 6 bases and V by 0 bases; bases with no gene match: 7. This CDR3 has 16 residues. DNA for the CDR3: TGTGCCACCAGCAGAGATCTCGCGGGGGGCATCAATGAGCAGTTCTTC. Translation gives CATSRDLAGGINEQFF. Together with reference TRBV15 and TRBJ2-1, the CDR3 gives the full variable domain: DAMVIQNPRYQVTQFGKPVTLSCSQTLNHNVMYWYQQKSSQAPKLLFHYYDKDFNNEADTPDNFQSRRPNTSFCFLDIRSPGLGDTAMYLCATSRDLAGGINEQFFGPGTRLTVL.

In the case of this clone: The same CDR3 arises from other DNA sequences in this sample as well. The chain is built from TRBV6-5 and TRBJ2-7; 9 nucleotides line up with TRBD1. The CDR3 extends over 14 amino acids. Germline V CDR1 and CDR2: MNHEY, SVGAGI. V was pared by 6 bases and J by 3 bases, with 6 bases of the junction left unmatched. The chain's CDR3 is CASSPGTGIYEQYF. CDR3 bases: TGTGCCAGCAGCCCCGGGACAGGGATCTACGAGCAGTACTTC.

V gene TRBV13 combines with J gene TRBJ2-7; 8 bases are shared with TRBD1. Germline V CDR1 and CDR2: PRHDT, FYEKMQ (reference sequence). The ends lost 3 bases at V and 0 bases at J; junction bases unmatched: 1. The CDR3 length is 14 residues. CDR3 protein: CASSFQGASYEQYF. In DNA, the CDR3 is TGTGCCAGCAGCTTCCAGGGGGCCTCCTACGAGCAGTACTTC.

This chain uses TRBV7-6 with TRBJ2-3; 13 bases agree with TRBD2. The germline V gene has CDR1 SGHVS and CDR2 FNYEAQ. The junction had 1 base not matched to a gene; V was cut back by 4 bases and J by 0 bases. This CDR3 contains 16 residues. This CDR3 is CASSSGLAGSTDTQYF. CDR3 nucleotides: TGTGCCAGCAGCTCGGGACTAGCGGGGAGCACAGATACGCAGTATTTT.

The table lists this clone with a count of one. The chain uses TRBV10-3 and TRBJ1-4; possible D gene TRBD1, 5 bases. Per the germline V gene, CDR1 is ENHRY and CDR2 is SYGVKD. The CDR3 has 15 amino acids. Deletions cut 4 bases from V and 0 bases from J, with 9 bases between. CDR3 DNA: TGTGCCATCAGTGCTGACAGTGCAACTAATGAAAAACTGTTTTTT. Translating it yields CAISADSATNEKLFF.

The CDR3 loop reads CASSQVAGGTEAFF. In nucleotides, the CDR3 is TGTGCCAGCAGCCAAGTGGCAGGGGGAACTGAAGCTTTCTTT. This chain connects TRBV14 to TRBJ1-1; TRBD1 aligns across 7 bases. V trimming: 1 base; J trimming: 5 bases; junction bases outside the gene matches: 4. This CDR3 comprises 14 residues. Looked up from germline, CDR1 is SGHDN and CDR2 is FVKESK.

This chain connects TRBV5-1 to TRBJ1-1; D perhaps matches TRBD1 (6 bases). Germline V gene data show CDR1 as SGHRS and CDR2 as YFSETQ. V lost 1 base and J 0 bases, leaving 10 bases between the germline ends. This CDR3 is 15 amino acids long. The CDR3 region is CASSLSQGMNTEAFF. CDR3 bases: TGCGCCAGCAGCTTGTCTCAGGGGATGAACACTGAAGCTTTCTTT.

The V call is TRBV4-3, the J call TRBJ1-2; 9 bases match TRBD1. This CDR3 region has 16 residues. The V gene end was trimmed by 2 bases and the J gene end by 2 bases; junction bases not matched to a gene: 6. From germline, CDR1 is LGHNA and CDR2 YSLEER. CDR3 sequence reads: CASSQNGQGRNYGYTF. In DNA form, the CDR3 reads TGCGCCAGCAGCCAAAATGGACAGGGGAGGAACTATGGCTACACCTTC.

The chain links TRBV6-5 to TRBJ2-7; TRBD1 aligns across 8 bases. CDR1 is MNHEY and CDR2 is SVGAGI in the germline V gene. CDR3 length: 11 amino acids. Germline trimming cut 7 bases from V and 5 bases from J; bases unmatched to any gene: 1. CDR3 bases: TGTGCCAGCAACAGGGGGGACGAGCAGTACTTC. This translates into CASNRGDEQYF.

The J gene is TRBJ2-7, the V gene TRBV7-2; D perhaps matches TRBD2 (5 bases). This CDR3 spans 12 amino acids. V was shortened by 5 bases and J by 5 bases, with 10 bases between the two germline ends. In germline, CDR1 is SGHTA, CDR2 FQGNSA. CDR3 DNA sequence: TGTGCCAGCAGCCACCCGGGGAACGAGCAGTACTTC. This codes for CASSHPGNEQYF.

This chain links TRBV20-1 with TRBJ2-3, with 7 bases aligning to TRBD2. The CDR3 totals 15 residues. J lost 0 bases, V lost 3 bases, and 6 bases had no gene match. The germline CDR1 and CDR2 sequences are DFQATT and SNEGSKA (reference sequence). CDR3 protein: CSASGGGASTDTQYF. CDR3 sequence (DNA): TGCAGTGCTAGTGGCGGGGGAGCTAGCACAGATACGCAGTATTTT.

The V gene is TRBV7-9, the J gene TRBJ2-7, with a weak D call TRBD2 (5 bases). CDR3 length: 17 residues. Germline V gene sequence: CDR1 SEHNR, CDR2 FQNEAQ (reference sequence). V gave up 1 base and J gave up 0 bases, with 16 bases separating them. The DNA for the CDR3 is TGTGCCAGCAGCTTAGTGTTGAGTGGACTGAACTCCTACGAGCAGTACTTC. Translated: CASSLVLSGLNSYEQYF.

The chain employs TRBV11-2 and TRBJ2-1, with D perhaps matching TRBD1 (5 bases). Germline CDR1 is SGHAT and CDR2 is FQNNGV. V shed 1 base and J shed 8 bases, with 15 bases lying between them. CDR3 length equals 15 residues. The CDR3 DNA is TGTGCCAGCAGCTTAGGGTTAGGGGCTTATGATGAGCAGTTCTTC. Translating it yields CASSLGLGAYDEQFF.

The chain joins TRBV5-6 to TRBJ1-4; D not certain. This CDR3 contains 12 residues. Looked up from germline, CDR1 is SGHDT and CDR2 is YYEEEE. The V and J ends lost 2 bases and 11 bases respectively, with 10 bases between them. The CDR3 spells CASSFRYRKLFF. The CDR3 region has the DNA TGTGCCAGCAGCTTTAGATATCGGAAACTGTTTTTT.

This clone appeared a few times. This chain connects TRBV29-1 to TRBJ2-1; the match to TRBD2 covers 14 bases. The CDR3 has 15 amino acids. Germline loops: CDR1 SQVTM, CDR2 ANQGSEA. V shed 3 bases, J shed 8 bases, and the junction held 6 bases outside the gene matches. Written as DNA, the CDR3 is TGCAGCGTTGACCCGACTAGCGGGGGGGCCGATGAGCAGTTCTTC. Translating it yields CSVDPTSGGADEQFF.